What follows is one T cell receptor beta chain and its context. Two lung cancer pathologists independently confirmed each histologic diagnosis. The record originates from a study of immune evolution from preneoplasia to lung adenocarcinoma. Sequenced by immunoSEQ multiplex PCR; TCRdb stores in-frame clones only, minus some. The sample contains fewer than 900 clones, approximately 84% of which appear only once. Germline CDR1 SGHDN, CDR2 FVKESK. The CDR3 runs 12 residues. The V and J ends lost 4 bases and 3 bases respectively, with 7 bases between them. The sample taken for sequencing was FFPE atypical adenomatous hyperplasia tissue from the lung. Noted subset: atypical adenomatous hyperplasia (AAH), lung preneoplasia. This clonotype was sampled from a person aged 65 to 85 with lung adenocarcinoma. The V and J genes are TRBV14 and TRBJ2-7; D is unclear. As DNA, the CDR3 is TGTGCCAGCAGCCCCGCCAACTACGAGCAGTACTTC. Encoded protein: CASSPANYEQYF.